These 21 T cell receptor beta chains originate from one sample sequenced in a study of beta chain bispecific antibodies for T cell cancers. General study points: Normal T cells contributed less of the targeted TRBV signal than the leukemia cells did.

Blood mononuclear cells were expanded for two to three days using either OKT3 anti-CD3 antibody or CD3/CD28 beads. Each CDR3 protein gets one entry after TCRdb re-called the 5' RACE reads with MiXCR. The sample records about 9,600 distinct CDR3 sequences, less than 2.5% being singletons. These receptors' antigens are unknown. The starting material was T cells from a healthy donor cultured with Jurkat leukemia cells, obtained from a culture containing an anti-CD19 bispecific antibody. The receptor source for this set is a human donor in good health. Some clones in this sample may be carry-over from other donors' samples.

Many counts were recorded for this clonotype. The CDR3 coding sequence is TGTGCCAGCAGTTCCATCTATCCAGGGAAAAATGAGCAGTTCTTC. Protein sequence: CASSSIYPGKNEQFF. The chain employs TRBV12-3 or TRBV12-4 and TRBJ2-1, with a weak D call TRBD1 (5 bases). This CDR3 comprises 15 residues. V gave up 4 bases and J gave up 7 bases, with 17 bases separating them.

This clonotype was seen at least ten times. In nucleotides, the CDR3 is TGTGCCAGCAGTCCGCTCGGGGGAACCTACGAGCAGTACTTC. Protein: CASSPLGGTYEQYF. The J gene is TRBJ2-7, the V gene TRBV6-5; TRBD2 might be the D (6 bases). V was cut by 5 bases and J by 2 bases, with 13 bases left in between. Germline CDR1 MNHEY, CDR2 SVGAGI. The CDR3 is 14 residues long.

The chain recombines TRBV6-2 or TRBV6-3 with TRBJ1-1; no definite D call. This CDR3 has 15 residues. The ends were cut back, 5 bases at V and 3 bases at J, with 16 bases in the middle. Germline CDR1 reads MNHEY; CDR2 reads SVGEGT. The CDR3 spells CASSVLRGGHTEAFF. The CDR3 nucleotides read TGTGCCAGCAGTGTCCTACGGGGAGGACACACTGAAGCTTTCTTT.

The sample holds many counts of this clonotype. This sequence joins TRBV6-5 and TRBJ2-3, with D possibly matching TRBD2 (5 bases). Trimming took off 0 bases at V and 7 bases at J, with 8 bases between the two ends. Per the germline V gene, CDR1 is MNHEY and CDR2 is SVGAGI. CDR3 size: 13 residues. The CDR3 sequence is CASSYSERYTQYF. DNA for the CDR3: TGTGCCAGCAGTTACTCGGAGCGGTATACGCAGTATTTT.

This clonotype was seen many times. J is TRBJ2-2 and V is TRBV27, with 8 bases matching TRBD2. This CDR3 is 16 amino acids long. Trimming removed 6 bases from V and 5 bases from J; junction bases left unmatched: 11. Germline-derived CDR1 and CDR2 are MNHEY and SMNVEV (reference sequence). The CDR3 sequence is CASRTLRRGGTGELFF. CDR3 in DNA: TGTGCCAGCAGGACCTTACGCCGCGGGGGGACCGGGGAGCTGTTTTTT.

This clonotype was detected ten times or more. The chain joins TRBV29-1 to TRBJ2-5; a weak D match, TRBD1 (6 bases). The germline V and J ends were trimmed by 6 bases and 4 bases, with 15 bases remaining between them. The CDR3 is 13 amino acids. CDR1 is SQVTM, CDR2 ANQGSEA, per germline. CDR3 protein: CSVSQGTGETQYF. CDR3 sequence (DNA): TGCAGCGTCTCTCAGGGGACCGGAGAGACCCAGTACTTC.

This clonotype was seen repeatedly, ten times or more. The CDR3 region is CSVEEGDTSLHEQYF. CDR3 in DNA: TGCAGCGTTGAAGAGGGGGACACCTCCCTCCACGAGCAGTACTTC. The genes are TRBV29-1 and TRBJ2-7, with D possibly being TRBD1 (6 bases). CDR3 size: 15 residues. Germline CDR1 is SQVTM and CDR2 is ANQGSEA. Trimming removed 0 bases at V and 5 bases at J, with 17 bases between.

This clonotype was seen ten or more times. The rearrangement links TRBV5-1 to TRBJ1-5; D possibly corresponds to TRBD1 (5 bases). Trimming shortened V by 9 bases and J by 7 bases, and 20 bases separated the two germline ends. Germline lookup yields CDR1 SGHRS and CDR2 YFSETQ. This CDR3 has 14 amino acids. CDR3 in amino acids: CATKPGLSGQPQHF. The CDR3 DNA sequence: TGCGCCACCAAACCGGGGCTGAGTGGCCAGCCCCAGCATTTT.

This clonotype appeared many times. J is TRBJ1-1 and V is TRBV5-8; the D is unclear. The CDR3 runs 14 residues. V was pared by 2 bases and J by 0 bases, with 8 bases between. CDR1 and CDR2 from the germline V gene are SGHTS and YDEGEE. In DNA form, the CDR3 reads TGTGCCAGCAGCTTTTCTGTGCTGAACACTGAAGCTTTCTTT. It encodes CASSFSVLNTEAFF.

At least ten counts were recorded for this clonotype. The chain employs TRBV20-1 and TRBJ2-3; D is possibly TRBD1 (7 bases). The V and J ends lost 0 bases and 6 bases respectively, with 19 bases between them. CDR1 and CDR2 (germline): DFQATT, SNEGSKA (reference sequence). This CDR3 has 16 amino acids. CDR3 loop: CSARDLAGGIDDTQYF. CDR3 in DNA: TGCAGTGCTAGAGATTTGGCAGGGGGGATTGATGATACGCAGTATTTT.

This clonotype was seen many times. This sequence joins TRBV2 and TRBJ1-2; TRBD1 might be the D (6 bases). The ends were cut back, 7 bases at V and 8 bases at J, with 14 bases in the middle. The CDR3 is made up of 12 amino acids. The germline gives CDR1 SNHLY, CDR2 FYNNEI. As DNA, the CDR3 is TGTGCCAGCAACGCCCCAGGGGAGGGCTACACCTTC. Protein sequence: CASNAPGEGYTF.

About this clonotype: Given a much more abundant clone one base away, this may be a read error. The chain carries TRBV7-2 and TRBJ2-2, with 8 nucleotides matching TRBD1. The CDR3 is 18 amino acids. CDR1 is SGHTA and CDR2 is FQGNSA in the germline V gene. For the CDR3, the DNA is TGTGCCAGCAGCTTAGGATTCCAGGGGGCAGCGGGCACCGGGGAGCTGTCTTTT. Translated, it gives CASSLGFQGAAGTGELSF.

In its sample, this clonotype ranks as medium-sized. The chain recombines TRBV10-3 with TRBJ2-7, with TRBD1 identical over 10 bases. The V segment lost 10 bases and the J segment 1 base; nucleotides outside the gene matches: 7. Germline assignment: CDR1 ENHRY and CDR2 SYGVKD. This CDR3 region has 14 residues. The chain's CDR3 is CATTGQGISYEQYF. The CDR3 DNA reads TGTGCCACCACGGGACAGGGGATTTCCTACGAGCAGTACTTC.

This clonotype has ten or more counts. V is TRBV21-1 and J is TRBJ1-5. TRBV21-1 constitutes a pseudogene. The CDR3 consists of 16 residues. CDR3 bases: TGTGCCAGCAGCCCCGCCGAGTGCAGTAGCAATCAGCCCCAGCATTTT. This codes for CASSPAECSSNQPQHF.

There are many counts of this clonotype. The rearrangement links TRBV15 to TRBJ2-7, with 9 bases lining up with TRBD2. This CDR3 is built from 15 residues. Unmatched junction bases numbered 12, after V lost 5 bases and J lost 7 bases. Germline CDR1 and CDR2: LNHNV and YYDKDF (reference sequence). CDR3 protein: CATSEGLARPGEQYF. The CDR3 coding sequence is TGTGCCACCAGCGAGGGACTAGCCCGTCCGGGAGAGCAGTACTTC.

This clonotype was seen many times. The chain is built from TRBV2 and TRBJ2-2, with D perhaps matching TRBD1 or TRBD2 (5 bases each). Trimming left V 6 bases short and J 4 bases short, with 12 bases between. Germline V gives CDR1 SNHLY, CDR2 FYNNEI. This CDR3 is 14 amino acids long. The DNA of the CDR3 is TGTGCCAGCAGACGGGACGCCGGCACCGGGGAGCTGTTTTTT. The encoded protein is CASRRDAGTGELFF.

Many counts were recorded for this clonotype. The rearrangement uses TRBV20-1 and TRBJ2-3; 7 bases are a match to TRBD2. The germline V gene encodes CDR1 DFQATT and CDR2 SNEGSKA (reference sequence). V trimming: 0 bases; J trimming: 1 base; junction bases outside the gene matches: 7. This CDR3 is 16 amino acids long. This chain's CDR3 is CSARDVASGRTDTQYF. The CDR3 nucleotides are TGCAGTGCTAGAGATGTGGCTAGCGGCCGCACAGATACGCAGTATTTT.

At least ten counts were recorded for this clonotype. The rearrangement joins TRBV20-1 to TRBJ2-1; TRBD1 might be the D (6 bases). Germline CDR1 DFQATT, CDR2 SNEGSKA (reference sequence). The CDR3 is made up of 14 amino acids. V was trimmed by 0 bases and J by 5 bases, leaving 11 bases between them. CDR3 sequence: CSARDDTGHNEQFF. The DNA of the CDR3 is TGCAGTGCTAGAGACGATACAGGGCACAATGAGCAGTTCTTC.

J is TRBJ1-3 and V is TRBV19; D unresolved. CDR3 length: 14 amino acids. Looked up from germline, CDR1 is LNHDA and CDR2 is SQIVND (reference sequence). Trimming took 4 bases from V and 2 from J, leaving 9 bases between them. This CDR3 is CASSRAGPGNTIYF. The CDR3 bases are TGTGCCAGTAGTAGGGCCGGGCCTGGAAACACCATATATTTT.

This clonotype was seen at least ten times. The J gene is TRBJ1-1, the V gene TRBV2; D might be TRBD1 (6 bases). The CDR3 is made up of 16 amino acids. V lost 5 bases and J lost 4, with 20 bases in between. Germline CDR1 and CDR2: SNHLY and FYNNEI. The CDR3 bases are TGTGCCAGCAGTCGTCAAAGGGGGGCGCGGGGCACTGAAGCTTTCTTT. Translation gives CASSRQRGARGTEAFF.

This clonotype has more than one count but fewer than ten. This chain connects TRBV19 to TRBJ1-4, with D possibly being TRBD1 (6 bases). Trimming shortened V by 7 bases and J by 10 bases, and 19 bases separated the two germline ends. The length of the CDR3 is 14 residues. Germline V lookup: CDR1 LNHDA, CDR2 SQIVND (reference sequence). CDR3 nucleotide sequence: TGTGCCAGTAACCCCGGCGCAGGGGAAGGAAAACTGTTTTTT. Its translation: CASNPGAGEGKLFF. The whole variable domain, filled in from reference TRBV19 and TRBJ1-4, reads DGGITQSPKYLFRKEGQNVTLSCEQNLNHDAMYWYRQDPGQGLRLIYYSQIVNDFQKGDIAEGYSVSREKKESFPLTVTSAQKNPTAFYLCASNPGAGEGKLFFGSGTQLSVL.